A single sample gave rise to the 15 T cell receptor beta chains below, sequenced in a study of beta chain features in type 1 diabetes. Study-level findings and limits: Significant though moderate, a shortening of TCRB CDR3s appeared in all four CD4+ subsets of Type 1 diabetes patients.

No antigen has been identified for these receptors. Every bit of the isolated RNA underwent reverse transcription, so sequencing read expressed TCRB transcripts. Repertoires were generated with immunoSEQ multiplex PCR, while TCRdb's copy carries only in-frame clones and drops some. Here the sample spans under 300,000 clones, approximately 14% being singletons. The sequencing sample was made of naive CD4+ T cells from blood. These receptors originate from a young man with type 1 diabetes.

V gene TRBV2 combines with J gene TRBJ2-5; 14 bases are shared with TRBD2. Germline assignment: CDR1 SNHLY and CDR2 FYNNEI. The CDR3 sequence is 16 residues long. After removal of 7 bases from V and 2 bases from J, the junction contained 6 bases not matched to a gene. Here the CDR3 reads CASTGTSGGTQETQYF. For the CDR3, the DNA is TGTGCCAGCACAGGGACTAGCGGGGGTACTCAAGAGACCCAGTACTTC.

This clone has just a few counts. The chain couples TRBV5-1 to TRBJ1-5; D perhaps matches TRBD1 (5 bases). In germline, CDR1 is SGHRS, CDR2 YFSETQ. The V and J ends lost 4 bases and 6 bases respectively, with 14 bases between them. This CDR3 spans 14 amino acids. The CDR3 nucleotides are TGCGCCAGCAGCACGATCCTGGGGGGTCAGCCCCAGCATTTT. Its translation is CASSTILGGQPQHF.

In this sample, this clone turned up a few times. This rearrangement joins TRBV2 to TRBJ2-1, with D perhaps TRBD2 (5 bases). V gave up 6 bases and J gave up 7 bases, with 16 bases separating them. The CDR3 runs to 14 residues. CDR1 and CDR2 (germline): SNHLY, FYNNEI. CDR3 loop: CASSREWLSNEQFF. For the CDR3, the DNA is TGTGCCAGCAGCCGGGAATGGTTGTCGAATGAGCAGTTCTTC. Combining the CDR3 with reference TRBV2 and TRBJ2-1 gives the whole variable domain EPEVTQTPSHQVTQMGQEVILRCVPISNHLYFYWYRQILGQKVEFLVSFYNNEISEKSEIFDDQFSVERPDGSNFTLKIRSTKLEDSAMYFCASSREWLSNEQFFGPGTRLTVL.

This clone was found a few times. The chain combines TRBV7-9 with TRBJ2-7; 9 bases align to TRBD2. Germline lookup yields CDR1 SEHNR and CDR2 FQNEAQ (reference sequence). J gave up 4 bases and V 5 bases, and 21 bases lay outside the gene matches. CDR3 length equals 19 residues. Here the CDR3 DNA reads TGTGCCAGCAGCCCCAGTGGAGGGATAGCGGGAGACCTCGCATACGAGCAGTACTTC. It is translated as CASSPSGGIAGDLAYEQYF.

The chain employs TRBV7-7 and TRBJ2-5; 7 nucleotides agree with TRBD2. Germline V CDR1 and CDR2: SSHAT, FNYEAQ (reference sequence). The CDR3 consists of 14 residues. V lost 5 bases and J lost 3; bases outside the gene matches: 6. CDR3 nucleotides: TGTGCCAGCAGCACGGGACTACAGAAAGAGACCCAGTACTTC. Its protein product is CASSTGLQKETQYF.

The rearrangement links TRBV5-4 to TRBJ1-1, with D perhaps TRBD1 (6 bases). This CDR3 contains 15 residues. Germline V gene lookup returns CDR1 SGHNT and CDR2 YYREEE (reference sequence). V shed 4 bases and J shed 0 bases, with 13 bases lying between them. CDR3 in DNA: TGTGCCAGCAGCGGAAGGACAGCGTTGAACACTGAAGCTTTCTTT. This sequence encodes CASSGRTALNTEAFF.

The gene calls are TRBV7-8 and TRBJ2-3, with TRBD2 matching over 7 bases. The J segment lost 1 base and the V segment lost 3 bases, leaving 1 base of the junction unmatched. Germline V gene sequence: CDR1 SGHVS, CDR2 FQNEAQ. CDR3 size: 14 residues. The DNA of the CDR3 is TGTGCCAGCAGCTTGAGCGGGGGCACAGATACGCAGTATTTT. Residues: CASSLSGGTDTQYF.

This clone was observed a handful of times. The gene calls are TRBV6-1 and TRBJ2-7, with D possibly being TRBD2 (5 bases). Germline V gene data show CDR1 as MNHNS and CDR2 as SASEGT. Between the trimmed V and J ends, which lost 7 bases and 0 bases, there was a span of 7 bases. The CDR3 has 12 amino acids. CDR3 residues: CASKRFSYEQYF. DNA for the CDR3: TGTGCCAGCAAGCGGTTCTCCTACGAGCAGTACTTC.

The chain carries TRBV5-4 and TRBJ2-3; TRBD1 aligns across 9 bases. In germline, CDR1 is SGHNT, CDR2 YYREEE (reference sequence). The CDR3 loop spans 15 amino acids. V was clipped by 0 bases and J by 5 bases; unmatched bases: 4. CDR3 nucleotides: TGTGCCAGCAGCTTGGACAGGGGGCAAGGAGATACGCAGTATTTT. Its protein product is CASSLDRGQGDTQYF.

In DNA, the CDR3 is TGTGCCAGCAGCTCCCCGGGGAGTGGGCAGCGGGACACTGAAGCTTTCTTT. This codes for CASSSPGSGQRDTEAFF. The rearrangement joins TRBV5-4 to TRBJ1-1, with D uncertain. The CDR3 is 17 amino acids. The germline gives CDR1 SGHNT, CDR2 YYREEE (reference sequence). V was trimmed by 3 bases and J by 3 bases, leaving 21 bases between them.

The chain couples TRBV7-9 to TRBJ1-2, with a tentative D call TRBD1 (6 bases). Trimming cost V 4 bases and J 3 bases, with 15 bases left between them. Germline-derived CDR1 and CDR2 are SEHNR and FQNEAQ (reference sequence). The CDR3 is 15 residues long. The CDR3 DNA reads TGTGCCAGCAGCTACCAGACGACAGGCCACTATGGCTACACCTTC. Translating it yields CASSYQTTGHYGYTF. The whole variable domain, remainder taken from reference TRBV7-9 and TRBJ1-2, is DTGVSQNPRHKITKRGQNVTFRCDPISEHNRLYWYRQTLGQGPEFLTYFQNEAQLEKSRLLSDRFSAERPKGSFSTLEIQRTEQGDSAMYLCASSYQTTGHYGYTFGSGTRLTVV.

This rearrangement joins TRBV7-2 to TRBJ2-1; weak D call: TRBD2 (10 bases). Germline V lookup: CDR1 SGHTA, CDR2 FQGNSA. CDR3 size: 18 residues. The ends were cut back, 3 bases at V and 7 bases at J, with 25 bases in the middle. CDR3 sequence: CASSFTGGWASGRNEQFF. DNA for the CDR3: TGTGCCAGCAGCTTCACAGGGGGCTGGGCTAGCGGGAGAAATGAGCAGTTCTTC.

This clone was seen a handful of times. The DNA of the CDR3 is TGTGCCAGCAGTTACTTAGCAGGGGTGGAATACGAGCAGTACTTC. The encoded protein is CASSYLAGVEYEQYF. This rearrangement joins TRBV6-5 to TRBJ2-7; tentatively, D is TRBD1 (6 bases). In germline, CDR1 is MNHEY, CDR2 SVGAGI. V gave up 1 base and J gave up 4 bases, with 14 bases separating them. The CDR3 length is 15 residues.

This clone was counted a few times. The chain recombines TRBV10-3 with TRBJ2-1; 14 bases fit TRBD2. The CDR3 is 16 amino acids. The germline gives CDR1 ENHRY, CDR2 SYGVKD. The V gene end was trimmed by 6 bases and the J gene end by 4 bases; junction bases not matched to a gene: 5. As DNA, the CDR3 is TGTGCCATCAGGACGACTAGCGGGAGGGGTTACAATGAGCAGTTCTTC. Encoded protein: CAIRTTSGRGYNEQFF.

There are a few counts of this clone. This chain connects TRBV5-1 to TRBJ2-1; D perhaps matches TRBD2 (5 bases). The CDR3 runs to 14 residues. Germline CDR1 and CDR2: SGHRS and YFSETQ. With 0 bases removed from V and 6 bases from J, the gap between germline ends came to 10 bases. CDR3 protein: CASSLATGINEQFF. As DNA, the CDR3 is TGCGCCAGCAGCTTGGCCACGGGAATCAATGAGCAGTTCTTC. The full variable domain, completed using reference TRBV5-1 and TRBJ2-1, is KAGVTQTPRYLIKTRGQQVTLSCSPISGHRSVSWYQQTPGQGLQFLFEYFSETQRNKGNFPGRFSGRQFSNSRSEMNVSTLELGDSALYLCASSLATGINEQFFGPGTRLTVL.